A selection of T cell receptor beta chains follows, all from one sample in a study of cytomegalovirus exposure and HLA in healthy donors. The protocol was immunoSEQ multiplex PCR, while the TCRdb copy is restricted to in-frame clones and leaves out a portion. The sample has roughly 90,000 clones, nearly 80% seen once. Sequences were obtained from PBMCs. These receptors originate from a middle-aged woman in good health and CMV-seropositive. Each CDR3 is given with its conserved first and last residue. The order of the fields is V gene, clone size, D gene, J gene, CDR3 DNA, CDR3 protein. D genes are given only for firm matches. The size of a clone is reported for some rows only, either as once, few or many, or as a class for expanded clones.

>TRBV23-1|.|.|TRBJ1-5
TGCGCCAGCAGTCAGCACAGAAATAGCAATCAGCCCCAGCATTTT
CASSQHRNSNQPQHF
>TRBV14|.|.|TRBJ2-5
TGTGCCAGCAGCCCAGTGGCGGCAGAGACCCAGTACTTC
CASSPVAAETQYF
>TRBV7-9|.|TRBD1|TRBJ2-3
TGTGCCAGCAGCTTAGGGACAGGGGGCCCAGATACGCAGTATTTT
CASSLGTGGPDTQYF
>TRBV5-1|.|TRBD1|TRBJ1-4
TGCGCCAGCAGCTTTCTCAGGGGGCCTAATGAAAAACTGTTTTTT
CASSFLRGPNEKLFF
>TRBV7-9|.|TRBD1|TRBJ1-2
TGTTCCAGCAGCTTAGTATTGGGGACAGCTTTCTATGGCTACACCTTC
CSSSLVLGTAFYGYTF
>TRBV29-1|.|.|TRBJ2-2
TGCAGCGTCGTTACTCATGCGGACACCGGGGAGCTGTTTTTT
CSVVTHADTGELFF
>TRBV7-9|.|TRBD2|TRBJ2-7
TGTGCCAGCAGCTCCCCTAGCGGAGACTGGGCCTCCTACGAGCAGTACTTC
CASSSPSGDWASYEQYF
>TRBV28|.|TRBD1|TRBJ1-6
TGTGCCACCTCCGGGACAGCGAATTCACCCCTCCACTTT
CATSGTANSPLHF
>TRBV2|.|TRBD2|TRBJ2-1
TGTGCCAGCAGGCAACTAGCGGTCTCCTACAATGAGCAGTTCTTC
CASRQLAVSYNEQFF
>TRBV5-1|.|.|TRBJ2-3
TGCGCCAGCAGCTCGCCGTCGGGGGGCGGCACAGATACGCAGTATTTT
CASSSPSGGGTDTQYF
>TRBV6-1|.|TRBD2|TRBJ2-2
TGTGCCAGCAGTGAATCGGCGGGAGAGGTAACCGGGGAGCTGTTTTTT
CASSESAGEVTGELFF
>TRBV2|.|TRBD1|TRBJ2-7
TGTGCCAGCAGTGAAGAGGGGACAGGTTCCTACGAGCAGTACTTC
CASSEEGTGSYEQYF
>TRBV5-1|.|.|TRBJ2-7
TGCGCCAGCAGCCCCCGACAAGGAACTTTGATCGAGCAGTACTTC
CASSPRQGTLIEQYF
>TRBV11-2|.|TRBD1|TRBJ2-7
TGTGCCAGCAGCCCCCTGGGGACAGGGTGGTCCGAGCAGTACTTC
CASSPLGTGWSEQYF
>TRBV19|.|.|TRBJ2-7
TGTGCCAGTACCCCTACCCAGGGGAACGAGCAGTACTTC
CASTPTQGNEQYF
>TRBV7-2|.|TRBD2|TRBJ2-1
TGTGCCAGCAGCAGGGGACTAAGCGATCTGGAGCAGTTCTTC
CASSRGLSDLEQFF
>TRBV5-4|.|.|TRBJ1-3
TGTGCCAGCAGGGAACAGGGTGTCGCTGGAAACACCATATATTTT
CASREQGVAGNTIYF
>TRBV5-1|.|TRBD1|TRBJ2-1
TGCGCCAGCAGCTTACCGGGACAGCGGTTTGAGCAGTTCTTC
CASSLPGQRFEQFF
>TRBV13|.|TRBD2|TRBJ2-3
TGTGCCAGCAGCTCCCGACGACTAGCTTTTGGCACAGATACGCAGTATTTT
CASSSRRLAFGTDTQYF
>TRBV28|once|.|TRBJ1-4
TGTGCCAGCATCCCCGGTGGAACTAATGAAAAACTGTTTTTT
CASIPGGTNEKLFF
>TRBV4-3|.|.|TRBJ2-1
TGCGCCAGCAGCCGTTTGCTAGGGGATGAGCAGTTCTTC
CASSRLLGDEQFF
>TRBV5-6|.|.|TRBJ2-7
TGTGCCAGCAGCTTGAGCAGGGCGATCGAGCAGTACTTC
CASSLSRAIEQYF
>TRBV11-2|.|.|TRBJ2-5
TGTGCCAGCAGCTCCGGGATGTTGGAGACCCAGTACTTC
CASSSGMLETQYF
>TRBV18|.|.|TRBJ1-1
TGTGCCAGCTCACCAAGGGGGGGAGGGGAGAACACTGAAGCTTTCTTT
CASSPRGGGENTEAFF
>TRBV4-3|.|TRBD2|TRBJ2-3
TGCGCCAGAAGGACCTATACTAGCGGGAGTGCAGATACGCAGTATTTT
CARRTYTSGSADTQYF
>TRBV10-3|.|.|TRBJ2-1
TGTGCCATCAGTCCGACGGGAAGGGTGGGCCTAAACAATGAGCAGTTCTTC
CAISPTGRVGLNNEQFF
>TRBV7-9|.|.|TRBJ2-7
TGTGCCAGCAGCTTAGGCAGGGATTCCCACGAGCAGTACTTC
CASSLGRDSHEQYF
>TRBV29-1|.|TRBD1|TRBJ1-2
TGCAGCGTTGATGCAGGGACAGGGGTGGGAAACTATGGCTACACCTTC
CSVDAGTGVGNYGYTF
>TRBV6-5|.|.|TRBJ2-5
TGTGCCAGCAGTTACTCTACGGGAGTGGGCGGGACCCAGTACTTC
CASSYSTGVGGTQYF
>TRBV18|.|.|TRBJ2-5
TGTGCCAGCTCACCAGAGGCGGCTGAGACCCAGTACTTC
CASSPEAAETQYF
>TRBV18|.|.|TRBJ2-3
TGTGCCAGCTCACCATCCGCAGATACGCAGTATTTT
CASSPSADTQYF